This T cell receptor beta chain was profiled in a study of shared clonotypes between healthy human individuals. Sequencing was performed with immunoSEQ multiplex PCR; in TCRdb, only in-frame clones are kept and a portion is missing. This repertoire shows millions of clones, about 95% found once; its top ten account for 0.13%. The CDR3 has 17 residues. V dropped 0 bases and J dropped 10; count of bases not matched to a gene: 8. The germline CDR1 and CDR2 sequences are SGHTA and FQGNSA. This receptor was taken from a man aged 18-30 years in good health. The chain links TRBV7-2 to TRBJ2-1; TRBD2 matches 14 bases. Sequencing input: naive CD4+ T cells sorted from blood. As to subset: CD45RA+ positively selected. The CDR3 reads CASSLAGTSGSIYEQFF. The CDR3 nucleotides read TGTGCCAGCAGCTTAGCTGGGACTAGCGGGAGTATATACGAGCAGTTCTTC.